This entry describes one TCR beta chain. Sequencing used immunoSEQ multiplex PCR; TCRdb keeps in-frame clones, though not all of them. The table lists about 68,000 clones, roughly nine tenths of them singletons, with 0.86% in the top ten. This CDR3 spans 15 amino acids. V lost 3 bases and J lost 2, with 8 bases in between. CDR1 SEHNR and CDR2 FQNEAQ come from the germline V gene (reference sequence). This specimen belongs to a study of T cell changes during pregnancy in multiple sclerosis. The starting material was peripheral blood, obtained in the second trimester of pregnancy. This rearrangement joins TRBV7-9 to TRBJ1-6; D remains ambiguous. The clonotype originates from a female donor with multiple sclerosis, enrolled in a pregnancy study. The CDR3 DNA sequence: TGTGCCAGCAGCTTCTTTGGAGCCTATAATTCACCCCTCCACTTT. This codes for CASSFFGAYNSPLHF.